One sample yielded the 18 T cell receptor beta chains listed below, sequenced in a study of regulatory T cells in long-lasting Graves disease. Stated time point: persistent/refractory GD, antithyroid drugs over 5 years with positive TRAb. Researchers made the TCR library from RNA that was extracted from PBMCs. Library construction for TCR beta used iRepertoire HTBI primers and Arm-PCR of CDR3 regions. TCRdb redid the calling of the multiplex PCR reads with MiXCR, one entry per CDR3 protein. The profile shows 300,000 to 500,000 distinct CDR3 sequences, more than 20% of them singletons. The starting material was peripheral blood mononuclear cells (PBMCs), obtained when the disease was refractory, from a patient treated with antithyroid drugs. These receptors all come from a female donor with Graves disease.

This clonotype was seen repeatedly, ten times or more. The chain carries TRBV6-1 and TRBJ1-2; D not certain. Germline assignment: CDR1 MNHNS and CDR2 SASEGT. The CDR3 spans 13 residues. V was cut by 7 bases and J by 6 bases, with 15 bases left in between. For the CDR3, the DNA is TGTGCCAGCAATCGAGGGCAGCTTCATGGCTACACCTTC. Protein: CASNRGQLHGYTF.

This clonotype showed up just a few times. The rearrangement joins TRBV5-1 to TRBJ1-2; D remains unclear. V was clipped by 4 bases and J by 4 bases, with 17 bases between them. This CDR3 has 15 amino acids. The germline V gene encodes CDR1 SGHRS and CDR2 YFSETQ. CDR3 sequence (DNA): TGCGCCAGCAGCCCCGGTCCGGAGGGATTCTATGGCTACACCTTC. It yields the protein CASSPGPEGFYGYTF.

This clonotype was seen at least ten times. J is TRBJ1-1 and V is TRBV11-2; the D is unclear. Trimming removed 5 bases at V and 1 base at J, with 8 bases between. This CDR3 comprises 13 residues. Per the germline V gene, CDR1 is SGHAT and CDR2 is FQNNGV. The CDR3 reads CASSQQTNTEAFF. CDR3 coding DNA: TGTGCCAGCAGCCAACAGACGAACACTGAAGCTTTCTTT. The variable domain in full, with the rest retrieved from reference TRBV11-2 and TRBJ1-1, is EAGVAQSPRYKIIEKRQSVAFWCNPISGHATLYWYQQILGQGPKLLIQFQNNGVVDDSQLPKDRFSAERLKGVDSTLKIQPAKLEDSAVYLCASSQQTNTEAFFGQGTRLTVV.

In its sample, this clonotype was seen a few times. The gene calls are TRBV27 and TRBJ2-2; 7 bases match TRBD2. Trimming took 3 bases from V and 8 from J; bases not matched to a gene: 9. From germline, CDR1 is MNHEY and CDR2 SMNVEV (reference sequence). The length of the CDR3 is 15 residues. The CDR3 bases are TGTGCCAGCAGTTTTTTCGCGGGAGTAACGGGGGAGCTGTTTTTT. As protein: CASSFFAGVTGELFF.

The rearrangement joins TRBV30 to TRBJ1-2, with 7 bases matching TRBD1. Germline CDR1 GTSNPN, CDR2 SVGIG (reference sequence). This CDR3 has 14 residues. Trimming took 2 bases from V and 8 from J; bases not matched to a gene: 11. CDR3 sequence: CAWSTPGQFWGYTF. The CDR3 DNA is TGTGCCTGGAGTACCCCGGGACAGTTCTGGGGCTACACCTTC.

The genes are TRBV5-1 and TRBJ2-2, with D perhaps TRBD2 (5 bases). V was clipped by 1 base and J by 1 base, with 8 bases between them. Per germline, CDR1 SGHRS and CDR2 YFSETQ. The CDR3 spans 15 residues. The CDR3 DNA reads as TGCGCCAGCAGCTTGACGGGAAAGAACACCGGGGAGCTGTTTTTT. It codes for CASSLTGKNTGELFF. The whole variable domain, filled in from reference TRBV5-1 and TRBJ2-2, reads KAGVTQTPRYLIKTRGQQVTLSCSPISGHRSVSWYQQTPGQGLQFLFEYFSETQRNKGNFPGRFSGRQFSNSRSEMNVSTLELGDSALYLCASSLTGKNTGELFFGEGSRLTVL.

This clonotype was counted a few times. The CDR3 region is CASSYGTGAIYGYTF. As DNA, the CDR3 is TGTGCCAGCAGTTACGGGACAGGGGCCATCTATGGCTACACCTTC. The rearrangement uses TRBV6-5 and TRBJ1-2; TRBD1 matches 10 bases. V lost 2 bases, J lost 4 bases, and 4 bases stayed unmatched. CDR1 is MNHEY and CDR2 is SVGAGI in the germline V gene. This CDR3 has 15 residues.

The rearrangement links TRBV29-1 to TRBJ2-5; TRBD2 matches 8 bases. The trim removed 4 bases at V and 5 bases at J, leaving 12 bases unmatched. Germline V gives CDR1 SQVTM, CDR2 ANQGSEA. The length of the CDR3 is 15 residues. CDR3 coding DNA: TGCAGCGTTGTGGGAGCGGGGGCGGGAGTGGAGACCCAGTACTTC. Amino acid sequence: CSVVGAGAGVETQYF.

This clonotype was counted at least ten times. The chain combines TRBV6-1 with TRBJ1-5, with D uncertain. CDR1 and CDR2 (germline): MNHNS, SASEGT. V was clipped by 5 bases and J by 7 bases, with 18 bases between them. This CDR3 region has 15 residues. Here the CDR3 DNA reads TGTGCCAGCAGTCCCGGTGGTCGGGGAGGGCAGCCCCAGCATTTT. It encodes CASSPGGRGGQPQHF.

The table lists this clonotype with a few counts. A junction boundary mismatches the germline segment, possibly from a read error. This chain connects TRBV7-2 to TRBJ2-2; 11 nucleotides align to TRBD2. The CDR3 has 15 residues. CDR1 is SGHTA, CDR2 FQGNSA, per germline. The CDR3 coding sequence is TGTGCCAGCAGCCTAGCGGGAGGAAACACCGGGGAGCTGTTTTTT. Encoded protein: CASSLAGGNTGELFF.

This clonotype was seen a few times. CDR3: CASSFQVVEQYF. The CDR3 coding sequence is TGTGCCAGCAGCTTTCAGGTCGTCGAGCAGTACTTC. The chain joins TRBV5-6 to TRBJ2-7; D remains ambiguous. The CDR3 runs to 12 residues. V lost 2 bases to trimming and J lost 6 bases, with 9 bases between them. Germline V gene sequence: CDR1 SGHDT, CDR2 YYEEEE.

This chain links TRBV5-6 with TRBJ1-1, with D hard to call. V was clipped by 2 bases and J by 6 bases, with 11 bases between them. This CDR3 has 13 residues. Germline assignment: CDR1 SGHDT and CDR2 YYEEEE. For the CDR3, the DNA is TGTGCCAGCAGCTTCCGGGGAAGCCCTGAAGCTTTCTTT. Its protein is CASSFRGSPEAFF.

This clonotype was picked up many times. The chain links TRBV6-1 to TRBJ1-2; D is unclear. The CDR3 has 13 amino acids. Per germline, CDR1 MNHNS and CDR2 SASEGT. The germline V and J ends were trimmed by 5 bases and 4 bases, with 11 bases remaining between them. The CDR3 bases are TGTGCCAGCAGTCCCGAACAGATCTATGGCTACACCTTC. Translation gives CASSPEQIYGYTF.

This clonotype was recorded at least ten times. This sequence joins TRBV28 and TRBJ2-5; TRBD1 agrees at 9 bases. The CDR3 has 17 residues. The V segment lost 6 bases and the J segment 3 bases; nucleotides outside the gene matches: 14. Per germline, CDR1 MDHEN and CDR2 SYDVKM. The CDR3 DNA reads TGTGCCAGCAGCCCGGGACAGGGCGGGATTTTGGAAGAGACCCAGTACTTC. Protein sequence: CASSPGQGGILEETQYF.

Concerning this clonotype itself: A much larger clone sits a single nucleotide away, making a read error possible. The chain is built from TRBV20-1 and TRBJ2-5; 7 bases agree with TRBD1. CDR1 DFQATT and CDR2 SNEGSKA come from the germline V gene (reference sequence). The CDR3 loop spans 12 amino acids. The CDR3 is CSARTGVETQHF. CDR3 in DNA: TGCAGTGCTAGAACAGGGGTGGAGACCCAGCACTTC.

This clonotype was recorded a few times. The chain has TRBV6-1 and TRBJ1-3; the D gene is possibly TRBD1 (6 bases). The germline V gene encodes CDR1 MNHNS and CDR2 SASEGT. This CDR3 has 18 amino acids. V was pared by 6 bases and J by 0 bases, with 21 bases between. The CDR3 sequence: CASRGTRSGESSGNTIYF. CDR3 bases: TGTGCCAGCAGGGGGACGCGATCAGGGGAAAGCTCTGGAAACACCATATATTTT.

Only a few counts were recorded for this clonotype. The chain combines TRBV5-1 with TRBJ2-6; 7 bases are shared with TRBD1. Germline V gene data show CDR1 as SGHRS and CDR2 as YFSETQ. The V and J ends lost 4 bases and 1 base, in that order; junction bases with no gene match: 5. The CDR3 covers 16 residues. The DNA of the CDR3 is TGCGCCAGCAGCACCCAGGGGGTTTCTGGGGCCAACGTCCTGACTTTC. It codes for CASSTQGVSGANVLTF.

CDR3 bases: TGCAGTGCTGTGACTAGCGGGATACCTTCCTACGAGCAGTACTTC. This gives the protein CSAVTSGIPSYEQYF. The genes are TRBV20-1 and TRBJ2-7; 11 bases line up with TRBD2. The length of the CDR3 is 15 residues. Trimming took 5 bases from V and 1 from J; bases not matched to a gene: 7. CDR1 is DFQATT, CDR2 SNEGSKA, per germline (reference sequence).